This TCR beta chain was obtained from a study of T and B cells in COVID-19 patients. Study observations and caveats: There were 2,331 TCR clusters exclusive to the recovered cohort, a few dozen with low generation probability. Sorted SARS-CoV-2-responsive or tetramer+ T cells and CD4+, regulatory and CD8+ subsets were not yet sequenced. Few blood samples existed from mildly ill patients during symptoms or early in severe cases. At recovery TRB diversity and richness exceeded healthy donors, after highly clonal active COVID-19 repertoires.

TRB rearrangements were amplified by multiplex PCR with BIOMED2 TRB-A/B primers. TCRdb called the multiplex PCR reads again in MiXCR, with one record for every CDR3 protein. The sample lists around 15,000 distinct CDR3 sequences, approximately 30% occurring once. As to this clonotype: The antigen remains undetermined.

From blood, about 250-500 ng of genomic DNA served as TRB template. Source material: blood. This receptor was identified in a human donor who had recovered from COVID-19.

The CDR3: CSARGGQLRSATDTQYF. DNA of the CDR3: TGCAGTGCTAGAGGAGGACAGCTAAGGTCCGCCACAGATACGCAGTATTTT. V is TRBV20-1 and J is TRBJ2-3, with a possible D match to TRBD1 (6 bases). Per germline, CDR1 DFQATT and CDR2 SNEGSKA (reference sequence). CDR3 length: 17 residues. The V end was cut by 1 base, the J end by 2 bases, with 19 bases between.